Sequencing of this TCR beta chain was carried out in a study of blood T cells in healthy people across ages. Study-level findings and limits: Expanded clonotype changes were possibly confounded by unknown donor CMV status.

The use of a sample-barcoded 5' primer and a J-beta primer mix characterized a second PCR of about 7 to 12 cycles. Each CDR3 protein is one row after TCRdb ran MiXCR on the 5' RACE reads. Among about 650,000 distinct CDR3 sequences, roughly 32% were seen once, and the ten largest hold approximately 15%. Trimming removed 0 bases from V and 3 bases from J, with 12 bases in between. The germline gives CDR1 LNHNV, CDR2 YYDKDF (reference sequence). The CDR3 is 15 residues long. Healthy Caucasian individuals from Russia aged about 6 to 90 were enrolled as donors. Researchers collected approximately 9.9 milliliters of peripheral blood from every single donor. This clonotype was detected only a few times. The antigen remains unidentified. This may be a read error: a much more frequent sequence differs by one nucleotide.

Sequencing was carried out using blood. The sequence came from a woman older than 75 in good health. The chain joins TRBV15 to TRBJ2-7; D is tentatively TRBD1 or TRBD2 (6 bases each). The CDR3 DNA reads as TGTGCCACCAGCAGAGAAGGAGGAGGGGGCTACGAGCAGTACTTC. The encoded protein is CATSREGGGGYEQYF.